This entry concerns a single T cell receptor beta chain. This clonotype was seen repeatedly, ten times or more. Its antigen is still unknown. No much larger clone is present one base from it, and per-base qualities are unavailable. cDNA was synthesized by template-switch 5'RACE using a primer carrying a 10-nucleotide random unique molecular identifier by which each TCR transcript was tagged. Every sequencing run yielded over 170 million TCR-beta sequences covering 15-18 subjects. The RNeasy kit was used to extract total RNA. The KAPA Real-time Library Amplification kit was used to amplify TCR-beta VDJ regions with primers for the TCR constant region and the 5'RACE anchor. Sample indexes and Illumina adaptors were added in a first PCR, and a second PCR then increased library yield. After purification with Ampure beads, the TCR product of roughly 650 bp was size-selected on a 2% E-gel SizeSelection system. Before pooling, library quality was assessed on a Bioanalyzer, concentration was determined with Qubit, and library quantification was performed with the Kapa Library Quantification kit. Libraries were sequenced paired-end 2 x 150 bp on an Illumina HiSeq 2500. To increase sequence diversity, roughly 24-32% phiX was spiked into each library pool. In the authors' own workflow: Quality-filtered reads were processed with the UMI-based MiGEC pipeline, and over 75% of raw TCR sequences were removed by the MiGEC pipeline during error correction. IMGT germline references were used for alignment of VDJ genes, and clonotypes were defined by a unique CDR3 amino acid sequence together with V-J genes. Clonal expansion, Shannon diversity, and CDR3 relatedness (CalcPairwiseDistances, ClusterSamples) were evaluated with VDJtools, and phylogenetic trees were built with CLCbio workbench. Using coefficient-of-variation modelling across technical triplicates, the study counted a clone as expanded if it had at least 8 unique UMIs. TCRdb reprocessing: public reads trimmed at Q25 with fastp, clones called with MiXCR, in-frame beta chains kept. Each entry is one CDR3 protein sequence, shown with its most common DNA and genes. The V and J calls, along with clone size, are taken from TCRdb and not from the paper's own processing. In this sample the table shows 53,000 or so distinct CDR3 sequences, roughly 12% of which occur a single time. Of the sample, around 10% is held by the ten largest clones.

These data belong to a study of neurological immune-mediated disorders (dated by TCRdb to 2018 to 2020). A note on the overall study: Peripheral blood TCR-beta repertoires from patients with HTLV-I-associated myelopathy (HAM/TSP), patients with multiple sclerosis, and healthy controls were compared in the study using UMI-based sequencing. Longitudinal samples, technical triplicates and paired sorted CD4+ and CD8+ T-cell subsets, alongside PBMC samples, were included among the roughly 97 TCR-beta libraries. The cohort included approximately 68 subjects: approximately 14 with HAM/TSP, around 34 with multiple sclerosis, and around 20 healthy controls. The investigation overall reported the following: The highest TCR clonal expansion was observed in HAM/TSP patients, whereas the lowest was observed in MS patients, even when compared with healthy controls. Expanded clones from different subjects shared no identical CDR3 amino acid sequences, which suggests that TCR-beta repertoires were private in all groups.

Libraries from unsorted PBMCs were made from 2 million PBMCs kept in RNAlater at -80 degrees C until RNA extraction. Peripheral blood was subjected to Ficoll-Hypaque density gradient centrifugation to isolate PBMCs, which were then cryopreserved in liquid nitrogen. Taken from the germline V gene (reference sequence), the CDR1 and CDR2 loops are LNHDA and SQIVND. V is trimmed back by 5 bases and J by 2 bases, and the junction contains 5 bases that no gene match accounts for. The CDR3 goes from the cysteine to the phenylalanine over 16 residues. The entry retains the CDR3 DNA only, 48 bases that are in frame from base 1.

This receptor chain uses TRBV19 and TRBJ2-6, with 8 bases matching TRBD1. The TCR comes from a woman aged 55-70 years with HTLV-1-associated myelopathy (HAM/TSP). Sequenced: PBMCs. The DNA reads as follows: TGTGCCAGTAGTCCGTGGACAGGGACTGGGGCCAACGTCCTGACTTTC. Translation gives CASSPWTGTGANVLTF.